These 27 T cell receptor beta chains originate from one sample sequenced in a study of T cells in Graves' hyperthyroidism and ophthalmopathy. Researchers took RNA transcripts and amplified the TCR beta CDR3 regions from them. Researchers ran a first-round RT-PCR on the TCR CDR3 using the HTBI primer set. TCRdb reanalysed the multiplex PCR reads using MiXCR and keeps one entry per CDR3 protein. The table lists 550,000 to 600,000 distinct CDR3 sequences, just over 45% of them singletons. The sample taken for sequencing was peripheral blood or thyroid tissue (not recorded which). The receptors stem from an adult woman with Graves' disease, either hyperthyroidism or ophthalmopathy (not recorded which).

This clonotype was found a few times. The CDR3 DNA is TGTGCCAGCTCACCCGGGCGGGGTCTCCCCGATCAGCCCCAGCATTTT. Protein: CASSPGRGLPDQPQHF. The gene calls are TRBV2 and TRBJ1-5; D is uncertain. CDR3 length equals 16 residues. V lost 8 bases to trimming and J lost 5 bases, with 22 bases between them. CDR1 and CDR2 (germline): SNHLY, FYNNEI.

The sample holds a few counts of this clonotype. The chain uses TRBV29-1 and TRBJ1-1, with D possibly TRBD1 on 5 matching bases. CDR3 length equals 14 residues. V lost 6 bases and J 1 base, leaving 15 bases between the germline ends. Per the germline V gene, CDR1 is SQVTM and CDR2 is ANQGSEA. The CDR3, as DNA: TGCAGCGTCTCACCAACCGGGGCGAACACTGAAGCTTTCTTT. It translates to CSVSPTGANTEAFF.

The chain joins TRBV9 to TRBJ2-5; D is perhaps TRBD1 or TRBD2 (5 bases each). The CDR3 extends over 13 amino acids. CDR1 SGDLS and CDR2 YYNGEE come from the germline V gene. The ends were cut back, 3 bases at V and 6 bases at J, with 12 bases in the middle. CDR3 nucleotide sequence: TGTGCCAGCAGCGCGGGACCCCTGAAGACCCAGTACTTC. Its protein product is CASSAGPLKTQYF.

The gene calls are TRBV7-9 and TRBJ2-2; D unclear. The V and J ends lost 2 bases and 8 bases respectively, with 9 bases between them. The CDR3 extends over 13 amino acids. CDR1 SEHNR and CDR2 FQNEAQ come from the germline V gene (reference sequence). CDR3 sequence reads: CASSLRSIGELFF. The CDR3 DNA follows: TGTGCCAGCAGCTTACGGTCTATTGGGGAGCTGTTTTTT.

The chain couples TRBV10-3 to TRBJ2-7; 13 bases fit TRBD2. The germline V gene encodes CDR1 ENHRY and CDR2 SYGVKD. The CDR3 consists of 16 residues. The trim removed 6 bases at V and 3 bases at J, leaving 8 bases unmatched. The CDR3, as DNA: TGTGCCATCAGGGCTGGGACTAGCGGGATAGGCTACGAGCAGTACTTC. Amino acids: CAIRAGTSGIGYEQYF.

This clonotype was detected many times. This CDR3 reads CASSFRGSRYEQYF. The CDR3 DNA is TGTGCCAGCAGTTTCCGGGGTAGCCGTTACGAGCAGTACTTC. The rearrangement uses TRBV12-3 or TRBV12-4 and TRBJ2-7; tentative D call: TRBD2 (5 bases). CDR3 length: 14 amino acids. V lost 3 bases to trimming and J lost 4 bases, with 13 bases between them.

This clonotype was counted only a few times. The rearrangement uses TRBV2 and TRBJ1-1; D is undetermined. The V gene lost 2 bases and the J gene lost 1 base, with 11 bases spanning the gap. Per the germline V gene, CDR1 is SNHLY and CDR2 is FYNNEI. The CDR3 is made up of 15 amino acids. CDR3 amino acids: CASSEIGSRNTEAFF. CDR3 sequence (DNA): TGTGCCAGCAGTGAAATTGGGAGTCGGAACACTGAAGCTTTCTTT.

This clonotype showed up just once. V and J are TRBV10-3 and TRBJ1-4; tentatively, D is TRBD1 (5 bases). This CDR3 has 15 residues. Germline CDR1 ENHRY, CDR2 SYGVKD. V was cut by 3 bases and J by 0 bases, with 8 bases left in between. CDR3 sequence: CAISEGHATNEKLFF. In DNA, the CDR3 is TGTGCCATCAGTGAAGGACACGCAACTAATGAAAAACTGTTTTTT.

This clonotype was found many times. One end of the junction does not line up with germline, which may come from a read error. V and J are TRBV7-3 and TRBJ1-1; TRBD1 might be the D (6 bases). This CDR3 has 16 residues. Germline V gives CDR1 SGHTA, CDR2 FQGTGA. CDR3 sequence: CASSLTLTGMKTEAFF. In nucleotides, the CDR3 is TGTGCCAGCAGCTTAACCCTTACAGGGATGAAGACTGAAGCTTTCTTT.

The rearrangement joins TRBV29-1 to TRBJ1-2; no firm D call. This CDR3 spans 11 amino acids. Germline CDR1 SQVTM, CDR2 ANQGSEA. V dropped 5 bases and J dropped 6 bases, with 10 bases sitting between them. CDR3 sequence (DNA): TGCAGCGTTAAGGGTGAAGATGGCTACACCTTC. It codes for CSVKGEDGYTF.

This clonotype was observed a single time. V gene TRBV2 combines with J gene TRBJ1-5; TRBD1 aligns across 10 bases. The CDR3 covers 13 residues. Looked up from germline, CDR1 is SNHLY and CDR2 is FYNNEI. The CDR3 region has the DNA TGTGCTTTGACAGGGGGCGAGGCTCAGCCCCAGCATTTT. It specifies CALTGGEAQPQHF.

This rearrangement joins TRBV7-6 to TRBJ2-7, with D tentatively TRBD2 (5 bases). Germline V gene data show CDR1 as SGHVS and CDR2 as FNYEAQ. The CDR3 loop spans 14 amino acids. V was cut by 1 base and J by 3 bases, with 10 bases left in between. CDR3 in DNA: TGTGCCAGCAGCTTAGTGGACTCCGACTACGAGCAGTACTTC. Protein product: CASSLVDSDYEQYF.

This clonotype was counted many times. The rearrangement joins TRBV7-9 to TRBJ1-2; D not resolved. This CDR3 is 18 amino acids long. The germline V and J ends were trimmed by 5 bases and 0 bases, with 22 bases remaining between them. CDR1 is SEHNR, CDR2 FQNEAQ, per germline (reference sequence). In DNA form, the CDR3 reads TGTGCCAGCAGCCCACCCATGGGCGGCAGACCCTCTAACTATGGCTACACCTTC. Its protein is CASSPPMGGRPSNYGYTF.

This clonotype was seen a handful of times. The V gene is TRBV15, the J gene TRBJ2-7; TRBD1 might be the D (5 bases). The CDR3 runs 14 residues. V shed 3 bases and J shed 3 bases, with 12 bases lying between them. In germline, CDR1 is LNHNV, CDR2 YYDKDF (reference sequence). The CDR3 coding sequence is TGTGCCACCAGCAGCTCCCTGACAGTCTACGAGCAGTACTTC. Its translation: CATSSSLTVYEQYF.

In the case of this clonotype: A read error may account for a junction end that differs from germline. The gene calls are TRBV28 and TRBJ2-2; 10 bases line up with TRBD2. The CDR3 sequence is 17 residues long. Germline V lookup: CDR1 MDHEN, CDR2 SYDVKM. CDR3 in amino acids: CATSARTSGTNTGELFF. The CDR3 DNA is TGTGCCACCAGTGCAAGGACTAGCGGAACGAACACCGGGGAGCTGTTTTTT.

The rearrangement uses TRBV25-1 and TRBJ2-2; 9 bases fit TRBD1. CDR3 length equals 17 residues. After removal of 4 bases from V and 4 bases from J, the junction contained 10 bases not matched to a gene. Germline V lookup: CDR1 MGHDK, CDR2 SYGVNS. CDR3 sequence reads: CASSAIHRGQVTGELFF. In DNA form, the CDR3 reads TGTGCCAGCAGTGCTATCCACAGGGGGCAGGTCACCGGGGAGCTGTTTTTT.

The CDR3 nucleotides are TGTGCCAGCAGCCCCCAGCGACAGGGGGCCAGCTACACCTTC. Translation: CASSPQRQGASYTF. V usage is TRBV7-9 and J usage is TRBJ1-2; 10 nucleotides match TRBD1. Germline V gene data show CDR1 as SEHNR and CDR2 as FQNEAQ (reference sequence). V lost 5 bases, J lost 9 bases, and 9 bases stayed unmatched. The CDR3 is made up of 14 amino acids.

With respect to this clonotype: Sequence at one end of the junction differs from germline and may be a read error. Written as DNA, the CDR3 is TGCAGTGCTAGAGATGGGGGACATTTGATTTTT. It codes for CSARDGGHLIF. The rearrangement uses TRBV20-1 and TRBJ2-2; a possible D gene is TRBD1 (6 bases). The germline V gene encodes CDR1 DFQATT and CDR2 SNEGSKA (reference sequence). The CDR3 has 11 amino acids.

The sample holds a few counts of this clonotype. The chain links TRBV5-1 to TRBJ2-1; 8 bases match TRBD1. The CDR3 consists of 16 residues. CDR1 is SGHRS, CDR2 YFSETQ, per germline. V was pared by 6 bases and J by 2 bases, with 10 bases of the junction left unmatched. Here the CDR3 DNA reads TGCGCCAGCACCATCCACAACAGGGGGACCTACAATGAGCAGTTCTTC. This translates into CASTIHNRGTYNEQFF. Drawing the rest from reference TRBV5-1 and TRBJ2-1, the complete variable domain is KAGVTQTPRYLIKTRGQQVTLSCSPISGHRSVSWYQQTPGQGLQFLFEYFSETQRNKGNFPGRFSGRQFSNSRSEMNVSTLELGDSALYLCASTIHNRGTYNEQFFGPGTRLTVL.

V gene TRBV5-1 combines with J gene TRBJ2-7; D remains unclear. Germline V gene data show CDR1 as SGHRS and CDR2 as YFSETQ. The CDR3 runs 13 residues. The germline V and J ends were trimmed by 5 bases and 1 base, with 10 bases remaining between them. CDR3 coding DNA: TGCGCCAGCAGTTCCATGGCGTCCTACGAGCAGTACTTC. This translates into CASSSMASYEQYF.

This chain joins TRBV6-5 and TRBJ1-2; 7 positions agree with TRBD1. V was clipped by 8 bases and J by 4 bases; unmatched bases: 13. Germline V gene data show CDR1 as MNHEY and CDR2 as SVGAGI. This CDR3 has 15 amino acids. The CDR3 DNA reads as TGTGCCAGCGGGTTGGGGGACAGTTCTCTCTATGGCTACACCTTC. Translated: CASGLGDSSLYGYTF.

For this clonotype: Germline is not matched at one junction end, which may reflect a read error. The chain employs TRBV7-9 and TRBJ2-7; D uncertain. CDR1 is SEHNR and CDR2 is FQNEAQ in the germline V gene (reference sequence). The CDR3 covers 11 residues. The CDR3 sequence is CASSATYGQYF. The DNA for the CDR3 is TGTGCCAGCAGCGCGACTTACGGGCAGTACTTC.

On this clonotype: One junction end disagrees with the germline gene, perhaps due to a read error. The chain has TRBV5-1 and TRBJ2-7; D is unresolved. Germline CDR1 SGHRS, CDR2 YFSETQ. CDR3 length: 15 residues. CDR3 region: CASSVGPDDSYEEYF. Written as DNA, the CDR3 is TGCGCCAGCAGCGTAGGGCCAGATGATTCCTACGAGGAGTACTTC.

This clonotype was found many times. V gene TRBV27 combines with J gene TRBJ2-7, with TRBD2 identical over 7 bases. Trimming cost V 8 bases and J 0 bases; bases outside gene matches: 4. This CDR3 spans 13 amino acids. CDR1 MNHEY and CDR2 SMNVEV come from the germline V gene (reference sequence). The CDR3 DNA is TGTGCCAGCCTAAAGCGGGGCTCCTACGAGCAGTACTTC. Translated, it gives CASLKRGSYEQYF.

The rearrangement links TRBV24-1 to TRBJ2-1; no definite D call. CDR3 size: 15 residues. The V gene lost 1 base and the J gene lost 7 bases, with 13 bases spanning the gap. Germline V lookup: CDR1 KGHDR, CDR2 SFDVKD. In nucleotides, the CDR3 is TGTGCCACCAGTGATTTAAAAAGTCCTCGGAATGAGCAGTTCTTC. Encoded protein: CATSDLKSPRNEQFF.

The rearrangement links TRBV11-2 to TRBJ1-5; weak D call: TRBD1 (6 bases). This CDR3 has 17 residues. CDR1 SGHAT and CDR2 FQNNGV come from the germline V gene. The V end lost 5 bases, the J end lost 2 bases, and 19 bases lay between the germline ends. The CDR3 is CASSARSRGRGNQPQHF. As DNA, the CDR3 is TGTGCCAGCAGCGCCCGGTCCAGGGGCAGGGGCAATCAGCCCCAGCATTTT.

Many counts were recorded for this clonotype. The chain couples TRBV29-1 to TRBJ1-1; D is unresolved. The germline V gene has CDR1 SQVTM and CDR2 ANQGSEA. The CDR3 loop spans 10 amino acids. Between the trimmed V and J ends, which lost 7 bases and 1 base, there was a span of 4 bases. Written as DNA, the CDR3 is TGCAGCGCAGGGAACACTGAAGCTTTCTTT. Residues: CSAGNTEAFF. Complete variable domain (other parts from reference TRBV29-1 and TRBJ1-1): SAVISQKPSRDICQRGTSLTIQCQVDSQVTMMFWYRQQPGQSLTLIATANQGSEATYESGFVIDKFPISRPNLTFSTLTVSNMSPEDSSIYLCSAGNTEAFFGQGTRLTVV.